The clone carrying this T cell receptor (beta chain) was seen a handful of times. Its antigen is unidentified. Constant-segment primers were used for 5'RACE, and the resulting TCR alpha and TCR beta cDNA libraries carried sample barcodes and UMIs. TCRdb reprocessed the 5' RACE reads via MiXCR and lists one record per CDR3 protein. The top ten clones hold 8.4% of a sample with 400,000 or so distinct CDR3 sequences, 15% to 20% of them seen once. The sample originates from a study of T-cell memory formation after mild COVID-19. The wider study: Each donor largely had its own TCR clusters. Study-wide results and caveats: Among clones contracting day 15 to 85, CD4/CD8 was balanced, whereas later expanders leaned CD4+. The study detected some responding clones in pre-infection memory, suggesting cross-reactive memory joined.

The CDR3 totals 15 residues. V shed 1 base and J shed 3 bases, with 9 bases lying between them. Germline CDR1 and CDR2: SGHAT and FQNNGV. This chain uses TRBV11-2 with TRBJ2-2; tentatively, D is TRBD1 (6 bases). This clonotype was sampled from an adult woman who had mild COVID-19 (a few samples of this study predate the infection). Cell type and time point are not known. The sample comprised PBMCs or a T cell subset sorted from them (not recorded which). CDR3 protein: CASSLGKGDTGELFF. The CDR3 DNA reads TGTGCCAGCAGCTTAGGGAAGGGGGACACCGGGGAGCTGTTTTTT.